The 11 T cell receptor beta chains in this list originate from one sample, sequenced in a study of cytomegalovirus exposure and HLA in healthy donors. PCR involved 60 Vbeta and 13 Jbeta primers. The assay was immunoSEQ multiplex PCR, and TCRdb's table has in-frame clones only and misses some. The profile covers some 150,000 clones, with 75% to 80% appearing a single time and roughly 0.7% taken by the ten largest. Input material: PBMCs. The receptors derive from a male donor in good health and CMV-seronegative.

The chain links TRBV4-1 to TRBJ1-4; 7 bases are shared with TRBD1. Looked up from germline, CDR1 is MGHRA and CDR2 is YSYEKL. CDR3 length: 14 residues. The V segment lost 1 base and the J segment 8 bases; nucleotides outside the gene matches: 4. The CDR3 DNA follows: TGCGCCAGCAGCCAAGCGGACAGGACCGAAAAACTGTTTTTT. Encoded protein: CASSQADRTEKLFF.

The chain couples TRBV19 to TRBJ2-2, with TRBD2 matching over 7 bases. Germline assignment: CDR1 LNHDA and CDR2 SQIVND (reference sequence). The V gene end was trimmed by 1 base and the J gene end by 6 bases; junction bases not matched to a gene: 2. The CDR3 runs 14 residues. The chain's CDR3 is CASSIGEGPGELFF. CDR3 bases: TGTGCCAGTAGTATAGGGGAGGGTCCCGGGGAGCTGTTTTTT.

The J gene is TRBJ1-1, the V gene TRBV7-9; 8 bases map to TRBD1. Germline values: CDR1 SEHNR, CDR2 FQNEAQ (reference sequence). V shed 6 bases and J 4 bases; nucleotides not matched to a gene: 4. The CDR3 spans 13 residues. The CDR3 nucleotides read TGTGCCAGCAGAGGGACAGGATTCACTGAAGCTTTCTTT. Amino acid sequence: CASRGTGFTEAFF.

This chain uses TRBV7-3 with TRBJ2-5, with TRBD2 matching over 7 bases. CDR1 SGHTA and CDR2 FQGTGA come from the germline V gene. Trimming took 0 bases from V and 1 from J; bases not matched to a gene: 8. This CDR3 comprises 17 residues. The CDR3 sequence is CASSLTPGGPPQETQYF. The DNA for the CDR3 is TGTGCCAGCAGCTTAACTCCGGGAGGACCCCCCCAAGAGACCCAGTACTTC.

The chain couples TRBV4-2 to TRBJ2-1; 10 bases are shared with TRBD2. The germline gives CDR1 LGHNA, CDR2 YNFKEQ. There are 16 residues in the CDR3. Unmatched junction bases numbered 1, after V lost 0 bases and J lost 2 bases. CDR3 protein: CASSQDGTSAYNEQFF. Written as DNA, the CDR3 is TGTGCCAGCAGCCAAGACGGGACTAGCGCCTACAATGAGCAGTTCTTC.

The CDR3 reads CAGTGTGANYGYTF. The CDR3 DNA reads as TGTGCCGGCACCGGGACAGGGGCTAACTATGGCTACACCTTC. The rearrangement links TRBV30 to TRBJ1-2; 10 nucleotides match TRBD1. Trimming removed 8 bases from V and 0 bases from J; junction bases left unmatched: 6. This CDR3 is built from 14 residues. Germline V CDR1 and CDR2: GTSNPN, SVGIG (reference sequence). The whole variable domain, remainder taken from reference TRBV30 and TRBJ1-2, is SQTIHQWPATLVQPVGSPLSLECTVEGTSNPNLYWYRQAAGRGLQLLFYSVGIGQISSEVPQNLSASRPQDRQFILSSKKLLLSDSGFYLCAGTGTGANYGYTFGSGTRLTVV.

The V gene is TRBV11-3, the J gene TRBJ2-2; D possibly corresponds to TRBD1 (5 bases). CDR1 and CDR2 (germline): SGHNT, YENEEA. The V and J ends lost 3 bases and 5 bases respectively, with 10 bases between them. The CDR3 has 14 amino acids. CDR3 nucleotides: TGTGCCAGCAGCTTCCAGGGAATGACCGGGGAGCTGTTTTTT. It specifies CASSFQGMTGELFF.

As to this clone: This specimen includes other DNA sequences encoding the same CDR3. The rearrangement joins TRBV6-5 to TRBJ1-1, with D possibly TRBD1 on 5 matching bases. This CDR3 has 13 amino acids. Trimming took off 2 bases at V and 1 base at J, with 5 bases between the two ends. Germline-derived CDR1 and CDR2 are MNHEY and SVGAGI. CDR3 sequence: CASSYGQNTEAFF. The CDR3 nucleotides are TGTGCCAGCAGTTACGGACAGAACACTGAAGCTTTCTTT.

The rearrangement uses TRBV30 and TRBJ1-4, with a possible D match to TRBD1 (5 bases). Germline assignment: CDR1 GTSNPN and CDR2 SVGIG (reference sequence). This CDR3 is 14 amino acids long. V lost 2 bases, J lost 0 bases, and 7 bases lay in between. The CDR3 DNA reads as TGTGCCTGGAGTTTGACAGCAACTAATGAAAAACTGTTTTTT. Protein product: CAWSLTATNEKLFF.

The chain joins TRBV7-2 to TRBJ2-7; 9 bases align to TRBD1. CDR1 is SGHTA, CDR2 FQGNSA, per germline. Trimming removed 5 bases from V and 6 bases from J; junction bases left unmatched: 17. The CDR3 sequence is 17 residues long. Here the CDR3 DNA reads TGTGCCAGCAGCGGAAGGTCTGTTACCGGGACAGGGATCGAGCAGTACTTC. Its translation: CASSGRSVTGTGIEQYF.

Only one count was recorded for this clone. This chain connects TRBV15 to TRBJ2-5; no definite D call. CDR1 and CDR2 (germline): LNHNV, YYDKDF (reference sequence). Trimming took off 5 bases at V and 1 base at J, with 11 bases between the two ends. The CDR3 covers 14 residues. The CDR3 region is CATSVRLGQETQYF. CDR3 nucleotide sequence: TGTGCCACCAGCGTCCGACTGGGCCAAGAGACCCAGTACTTC.